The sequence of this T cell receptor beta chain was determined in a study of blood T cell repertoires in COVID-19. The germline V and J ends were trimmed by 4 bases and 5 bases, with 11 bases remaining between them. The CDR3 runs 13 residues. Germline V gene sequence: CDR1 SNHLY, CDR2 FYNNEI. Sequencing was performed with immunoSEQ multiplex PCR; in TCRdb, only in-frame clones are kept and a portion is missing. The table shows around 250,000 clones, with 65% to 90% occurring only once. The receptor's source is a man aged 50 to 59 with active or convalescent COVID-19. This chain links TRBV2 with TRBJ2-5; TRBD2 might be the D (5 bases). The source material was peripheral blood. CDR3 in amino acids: CASSVRGLETQYF. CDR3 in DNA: TGTGCCAGCAGTGTACGGGGTTTGGAGACCCAGTACTTC.